Included here is one T cell receptor beta chain sequence, with context. Its antigen is not known. The sample comes from a study of siplizumab effects on memory and regulatory T cells. Study-wide findings and caveats: The majority of clones, roughly 75-97% of proliferating CD4+ or CD8+ clones, lacked an assignable naive or memory phenotype. Proliferating siplizumab-cultured Tregs lacked confirmed suppressive function. To unstimulated subsets, only a minor fraction of alloreactive clones could be mapped. Naive T cells, seemingly more diverse than memory cells, seemed major alloresponse contributors.

Repertoires were generated with immunoSEQ multiplex PCR, while TCRdb's copy carries only in-frame clones and drops some. Of 100,000 or so clones listed, around 92% are singletons. CDR1 and CDR2 from the germline V gene are LGHNA and YNFKEQ. The CDR3 is 15 amino acids. Trimming shortened V by 0 bases and J by 5 bases, and 13 bases separated the two germline ends. The TCR sequence derives from a human donor in good health. This rearrangement joins TRBV4-2 to TRBJ2-5; a possible D gene is TRBD1 (6 bases). Material: CD4+ T cells sorted from blood. DNA for the CDR3: TGTGCCAGCAGCCAAGAATTGGCAGGGGCGGAGACCCAGTACTTC. The encoded protein is CASSQELAGAETQYF.